Below, 32 T cell receptor beta chains from the same sample are listed, as sequenced in a study of cytomegalovirus exposure and HLA in healthy donors. PCR employed 60 Vbeta and 13 Jbeta primers. Assay used: immunoSEQ multiplex PCR; TCRdb lists only in-frame clones, some missing. This table holds 150,000 to 200,000 clones, about three quarters found once. Sequences were obtained from PBMCs. These receptors all stem from a woman in her forties in good health and CMV-seronegative.

This rearrangement joins TRBV6-4 to TRBJ2-2, with D perhaps TRBD2 (5 bases). Looked up from germline, CDR1 is MRHNA and CDR2 is SNTAGT. The CDR3 loop spans 13 amino acids. Trimming removed 6 bases from V and 6 bases from J, with 11 bases in between. The chain's CDR3 is CASSETRAGELFF. The CDR3, as DNA: TGTGCCAGCAGCGAGACGAGGGCCGGGGAGCTGTTTTTT.

The chain uses TRBV9 and TRBJ2-2; 8 positions agree with TRBD1. The V and J ends lost 0 bases and 3 bases, in that order; junction bases with no gene match: 4. Germline V lookup: CDR1 SGDLS, CDR2 YYNGEE. The CDR3 is 16 residues long. CDR3 in amino acids: CASSVESRGHTGELFF. The CDR3 DNA reads as TGTGCCAGCAGCGTAGAGTCCAGGGGGCACACCGGGGAGCTGTTTTTT.

The chain has TRBV7-6 and TRBJ2-5; weak D call: TRBD2 (6 bases). V was cut by 2 bases and J by 4 bases, with 14 bases left in between. Germline V gives CDR1 SGHVS, CDR2 FNYEAQ. This CDR3 region has 15 residues. The CDR3 coding sequence is TGTGCCAGCAGCTTATGGCCTAGCGAAGGAGAGACCCAGTACTTC. Protein product: CASSLWPSEGETQYF.

This clone showed up just once. Germline and junction disagree at one end, which may indicate a read error. The CDR3 region is CASSREGQFPLF. The CDR3 DNA sequence: TGTGCCAGCAGTCGAGAGGGACAGTTTCCCCTCTTC. The J gene is TRBJ1-2, the V gene TRBV7-9; TRBD1 matches at 7 bases. Germline assignment: CDR1 SEHNR and CDR2 FQNEAQ (reference sequence). This CDR3 comprises 12 residues.

V gene TRBV27 combines with J gene TRBJ1-4; 12 nucleotides match TRBD1. CDR1 is MNHEY, CDR2 SMNVEV, per germline (reference sequence). The J segment lost 7 bases and the V segment lost 2 bases, leaving 17 bases of the junction unmatched. The CDR3 contains 20 residues. Here the CDR3 reads CASSLSPPGQGADASEKLFF. The CDR3 nucleotides read TGTGCCAGCAGTTTAAGCCCACCGGGACAGGGGGCCGATGCTAGTGAAAAACTGTTTTTT.

In its sample, this clone was seen once. The V gene is TRBV27, the J gene TRBJ2-2; weak D call: TRBD1 (6 bases). The CDR3 covers 15 residues. Deletions cut 8 bases from V and 5 bases from J, with 18 bases between. Germline V gene data show CDR1 as MNHEY and CDR2 as SMNVEV (reference sequence). This chain's CDR3 is CASPSSGARTGELFF. The CDR3 DNA follows: TGTGCCAGCCCCAGCTCAGGGGCGCGGACCGGGGAGCTGTTTTTT.

The genes are TRBV27 and TRBJ2-1, with 9 bases that match TRBD2. The CDR3 has 15 amino acids. Germline assignment: CDR1 MNHEY and CDR2 SMNVEV (reference sequence). The V gene end was trimmed by 3 bases and the J gene end by 5 bases; junction bases not matched to a gene: 5. As DNA, the CDR3 is TGTGCCAGCAGTTTTCTAGCGGGAAAAAACAATGAGCAGTTCTTC. Its protein product is CASSFLAGKNNEQFF.

The chain recombines TRBV18 with TRBJ1-2; a possible D gene is TRBD1 (5 bases). Germline lookup yields CDR1 KGHSH and CDR2 LQKENI. CDR3 length equals 15 residues. Trimming took 5 bases from V and 0 from J, leaving 13 bases between them. DNA for the CDR3: TGTGCCAGCTCAACTTCGGGGGTCACTAACTATGGCTACACCTTC. Residues: CASSTSGVTNYGYTF.

J is TRBJ1-2 and V is TRBV25-1; a weak D match, TRBD1 (6 bases). V dropped 3 bases and J dropped 9 bases, with 20 bases sitting between them. Germline V gene lookup returns CDR1 MGHDK and CDR2 SYGVNS. The CDR3 consists of 15 residues. CDR3 sequence (DNA): TGTGCCAGCAGTGATCCCCACAGGGCGACCACGAGCTACACCTTC. Amino acids: CASSDPHRATTSYTF.

This rearrangement joins TRBV21-1 to TRBJ2-7; the table's D call, TRBD2, has no DNA check behind it. TRBV21-1 is noted as a pseudogene. This CDR3 is built from 16 residues. The CDR3 DNA reads TGTGCCAGCAGCAAACGAGGAGCCGTCGCTTCCTACGAGCAGTACTTC. Its protein product is CASSKRGAVASYEQYF.

In nucleotides, the CDR3 is TGTGCCAGCAGTTTAGGGGGCAGGGGAGACTACGAGCAGTACTTC. This sequence encodes CASSLGGRGDYEQYF. V and J are TRBV28 and TRBJ2-7; TRBD1 is a possible D gene (6 bases). The CDR3 runs to 15 residues. Looked up from germline, CDR1 is MDHEN and CDR2 is SYDVKM. The V end lost 2 bases, the J end lost 3 bases, and 14 bases lay between the germline ends. Full variable domain (outside the CDR3, taken from reference TRBV28 and TRBJ2-7): DVKVTQSSRYLVKRTGEKVFLECVQDMDHENMFWYRQDPGLGLRLIYFSYDVKMKEKGDIPEGYSVSREKKERFSLILESASTNQTSMYLCASSLGGRGDYEQYFGPGTRLTVT.

The chain recombines TRBV18 with TRBJ2-7, with D hard to call. V shed 3 bases and J shed 3 bases, with 9 bases lying between them. Looked up from germline, CDR1 is KGHSH and CDR2 is LQKENI. CDR3 length: 13 residues. The CDR3 loop is CASSPQHSYEQYF. CDR3 nucleotides: TGTGCCAGCTCACCCCAGCACAGCTACGAGCAGTACTTC.

This rearrangement joins TRBV4-3 to TRBJ2-2; TRBD1 matches at 10 bases. The CDR3 loop spans 19 amino acids. V dropped 2 bases and J dropped 1; count of bases not matched to a gene: 10. The V gene's germline CDR1 is LGHNA and CDR2 YSLEER. The CDR3 nucleotides read TGCGCCAGCAGCCAAACCGGACAGGGGGATTTATTGAACACCGGGGAGCTGTTTTTT. Translation gives CASSQTGQGDLLNTGELFF.

The rearrangement uses TRBV27 and TRBJ2-5; tentative D call: TRBD2 (5 bases). The CDR3 consists of 16 residues. Trimming pared 5 bases from V and 0 bases from J, leaving 16 bases between. Germline CDR1 is MNHEY and CDR2 is SMNVEV (reference sequence). The CDR3 nucleotides are TGTGCCAGCAGTCCGCGGAGCGGAGCATACCAAGAGACCCAGTACTTC. It codes for CASSPRSGAYQETQYF.

This clone showed up just a few times. The chain carries TRBV7-2 and TRBJ2-6, with a tentative D call TRBD2 (6 bases). V gave up 7 bases and J gave up 0 bases, with 13 bases separating them. CDR1 is SGHTA and CDR2 is FQGNSA in the germline V gene. The CDR3 loop spans 16 amino acids. Here the CDR3 reads CASKAGQSSGANVLTF. The CDR3 bases are TGTGCCAGCAAGGCGGGGCAAAGCTCTGGGGCCAACGTCCTGACTTTC.

The genes are TRBV7-9 and TRBJ1-1; the D gene is possibly TRBD1 (5 bases). The CDR3 loop spans 14 amino acids. Germline lookup yields CDR1 SEHNR and CDR2 FQNEAQ (reference sequence). V was trimmed by 1 base and J by 8 bases, leaving 14 bases between them. CDR3 protein: CASSLVGQQKEAFF. The DNA for the CDR3 is TGTGCCAGCAGCTTAGTGGGGCAGCAAAAGGAAGCTTTCTTT.

This clone turned up a few times. The chain joins TRBV7-6 to TRBJ2-3; 15 nucleotides align to TRBD2. With 4 bases clipped from V and 3 bases from J, the junction kept 8 bases outside the gene matches. This CDR3 spans 18 amino acids. Germline V gene data show CDR1 as SGHVS and CDR2 as FNYEAQ. The CDR3 sequence is CASSSPGLAGGRTDTQYF. The CDR3 region has the DNA TGTGCCAGCAGCTCACCGGGACTAGCGGGAGGAAGAACAGATACGCAGTATTTT.

This clone appeared a few times. The chain employs TRBV6-6 and TRBJ1-6; 7 bases line up with TRBD1. Trimming at V came to 5 bases and at J to 10 bases, leaving 8 bases not matched to a gene. Germline V CDR1 and CDR2: MNHNY, SVGAGI (reference sequence). The CDR3 is 14 residues long. CDR3 protein: CASSNRDRRSPLHF. Written as DNA, the CDR3 is TGTGCCAGCAGTAACCGGGACAGAAGGTCACCCCTCCACTTT.

The chain has TRBV5-1 and TRBJ2-1; unclear D gene. V lost 1 base and J 1 base, leaving 9 bases between the germline ends. This CDR3 contains 15 residues. CDR1 is SGHRS, CDR2 YFSETQ, per germline. The CDR3 coding sequence is TGCGCCAGCAGCTTGTCCGCTAGTTCCTACAATGAGCAGTTCTTC. Residues: CASSLSASSYNEQFF.

The chain is built from TRBV20-1 and TRBJ2-1, with D uncertain. The V gene's germline CDR1 is DFQATT and CDR2 SNEGSKA (reference sequence). The CDR3 is made up of 11 amino acids. Trimming removed 5 bases from V and 6 bases from J, with 8 bases in between. The CDR3 DNA reads TGCAGTGCTTCCCAGGTCAATGAGCAGTTCTTC. Its translation is CSASQVNEQFF.

This clone appeared a few times. The rearrangement uses TRBV29-1 and TRBJ2-1; TRBD2 agrees at 11 bases. J lost 6 bases, V lost 7 bases, and 11 bases had no gene match. Germline V gene sequence: CDR1 SQVTM, CDR2 ANQGSEA. CDR3 length equals 15 residues. The CDR3 region is CSAGPLAGGPNEQFF. The CDR3 DNA is TGCAGCGCCGGCCCTTTAGCGGGAGGGCCCAATGAGCAGTTCTTC.

The chain carries TRBV11-3 and TRBJ2-7, with 8 bases identical to TRBD2. Germline V CDR1 and CDR2: SGHNT, YENEEA. Losses at the gene ends were 3 bases for V and 0 bases for J; bases not matched to a gene: 4. The CDR3 totals 15 residues. Here the CDR3 reads CASSFSGGSSYEQYV. CDR3 in DNA: TGTGCCAGCAGCTTCTCGGGGGGGAGCTCCTACGAGCAGTACGTC.

CDR3 region: CASSEGGDTQYF. The CDR3 DNA sequence: TGTGCCAGCAGTGAAGGCGGAGATACGCAGTATTTT. The rearrangement links TRBV6-1 to TRBJ2-3; D not resolved. From germline, CDR1 is MNHNS and CDR2 SASEGT. This CDR3 spans 12 amino acids. Trimming pared 1 base from V and 5 bases from J, leaving 4 bases between.

The chain joins TRBV7-9 to TRBJ2-2, with 10 bases matching TRBD2. V lost 5 bases, J lost 4 bases, and 7 bases stayed unmatched. CDR3 length equals 16 residues. From germline, CDR1 is SEHNR and CDR2 FQNEAQ (reference sequence). CDR3 region: CASSRGLASGTGELFF. CDR3 DNA sequence: TGTGCCAGCAGCCGGGGACTAGCGTCGGGCACCGGGGAGCTGTTTTTT.

The CDR3 DNA sequence: TGTGCCAGCAGCTTGGACAGGGGTTGGGAGACCCAGTACTTC. The encoded protein is CASSLDRGWETQYF. This chain joins TRBV5-4 and TRBJ2-5, with TRBD1 matching over 7 bases. CDR3 size: 14 residues. Germline V gene lookup returns CDR1 SGHNT and CDR2 YYREEE (reference sequence). V was pared by 0 bases and J by 5 bases, with 4 bases of the junction left unmatched.

The chain couples TRBV18 to TRBJ1-1; a possible D gene is TRBD1 (6 bases). This CDR3 spans 13 amino acids. The V end lost 2 bases, the J end lost 8 bases, and 12 bases lay between the germline ends. Germline V CDR1 and CDR2: KGHSH, LQKENI. In DNA form, the CDR3 reads TGTGCCAGCTCACCAAAGGTCAGGGGAGAAGCTTTCTTT. The encoded protein is CASSPKVRGEAFF.

This clone came up a few times. The rearrangement links TRBV11-3 to TRBJ2-3, with 14 bases identical to TRBD2. Germline CDR1 SGHNT, CDR2 YENEEA. The CDR3 covers 16 residues. V trimming: 5 bases; J trimming: 6 bases; junction bases outside the gene matches: 7. The CDR3 sequence: CASSRGTSGRSDTQYF. The CDR3 DNA sequence: TGTGCCAGCAGCCGAGGGACTAGCGGGAGATCGGATACGCAGTATTTT. Based on the CDR3 plus reference TRBV11-3 and TRBJ2-3, the full variable domain is EAGVVQSPRYKIIEKKQPVAFWCNPISGHNTLYWYLQNLGQGPELLIRYENEEAVDDSQLPKDRFSAERLKGVDSTLKIQPAELGDSAVYLCASSRGTSGRSDTQYFGPGTRLTVL.

The CDR3 DNA sequence: TGCGCCAGCAGCTACAGGGAGATGAACACTGAAGCTTTCTTT. Translation: CASSYREMNTEAFF. V gene TRBV5-1 combines with J gene TRBJ1-1; perhaps TRBD1 as D (6 bases). This CDR3 is built from 14 residues. Germline lookup yields CDR1 SGHRS and CDR2 YFSETQ. V lost 3 bases and J lost 0, with 9 bases in between.

V and J are TRBV29-1 and TRBJ2-7; D is possibly TRBD1 (6 bases). The CDR3 covers 13 residues. The V end was cut by 6 bases, the J end by 2 bases, with 14 bases between. Germline V gene lookup returns CDR1 SQVTM and CDR2 ANQGSEA. In DNA, the CDR3 is TGCAGCGTAGGGCGACGGGACACCTACGAGCAGTACTTC. This translates into CSVGRRDTYEQYF.

The rearrangement joins TRBV5-1 to TRBJ2-7; possible D gene TRBD2, 6 bases. This CDR3 is built from 13 residues. V was shortened by 7 bases and J by 6 bases, with 17 bases between the two germline ends. Germline V CDR1 and CDR2: SGHRS, YFSETQ. The chain's CDR3 is CASATGGEGEQYF. In DNA, the CDR3 is TGCGCCAGCGCAACCGGGGGAGAGGGCGAGCAGTACTTC.

To note about this clone: The junction shows a germline mismatch at one end, possibly a read error. The chain combines TRBV6-5 with TRBJ2-7, with 13 bases that match TRBD2. Germline V gene lookup returns CDR1 MNHEY and CDR2 SVGAGI. The CDR3 runs 15 residues. In DNA form, the CDR3 reads TGTGCCAGCAGCTACTCCGGGACTAGCGGGAACGAGCAGTACTTC. Amino acids: CASSYSGTSGNEQYF.

This clone was recorded only once. This chain joins TRBV5-1 and TRBJ2-3, with 7 bases that match TRBD1. Germline trimming cut 1 base from V and 5 bases from J; bases unmatched to any gene: 10. Germline assignment: CDR1 SGHRS and CDR2 YFSETQ. This CDR3 has 16 amino acids. The chain's CDR3 is CASSLTGVGVGDTQYF. The CDR3 DNA sequence: TGCGCCAGCAGCTTGACAGGGGTTGGGGTCGGAGATACGCAGTATTTT.